The 9 T cell receptor beta chains reported below all come from one sample, sequenced in a study of blood T cell repertoires in COVID-19. The data were produced by immunoSEQ multiplex PCR, yet TCRdb's version contains in-frame clones alone and is incomplete. Here the sample spans some 200,000 clones, over 75% being singletons. Sample: peripheral blood. The receptors were sampled from a human donor in a cohort sampled during active COVID-19.

This clone occurred a few times. The rearrangement links TRBV5-1 to TRBJ1-5; D is possibly TRBD1 (6 bases). This CDR3 is built from 15 residues. V gave up 0 bases and J gave up 3 bases, with 10 bases separating them. Germline CDR1 is SGHRS and CDR2 is YFSETQ. The CDR3 DNA reads as TGCGCCAGCAGCTTGGAGGCAGGGGCCAATCAGCCCCAGCATTTT. Its translation: CASSLEAGANQPQHF.

This chain connects TRBV28 to TRBJ2-2; 8 bases match TRBD1. Per the germline V gene, CDR1 is MDHEN and CDR2 is SYDVKM. J lost 4 bases, V lost 4 bases, and 2 bases had no gene match. The CDR3 runs to 14 residues. The CDR3 protein is CASSSTGGTGELFF. For the CDR3, the DNA is TGTGCCAGCAGTTCTACAGGGGGCACCGGGGAGCTGTTTTTT.

This clone was seen a few times. The chain joins TRBV30 to TRBJ2-3; the D gene is possibly TRBD1 (5 bases). Trimming stripped 5 bases from V and 3 bases from J, with 12 bases between. CDR3 length equals 13 residues. In germline, CDR1 is GTSNPN, CDR2 SVGIG (reference sequence). The CDR3 DNA follows: TGTGCCTGGGCTCTGGGGCCGACAGATACGCAGTATTTT. Protein sequence: CAWALGPTDTQYF.

In its sample, this clone was seen many times. The chain couples TRBV28 to TRBJ1-3; D unclear. This CDR3 has 16 amino acids. Germline V gene lookup returns CDR1 MDHEN and CDR2 SYDVKM. V shed 8 bases and J shed 2 bases, with 19 bases lying between them. The CDR3 is CASGPAGRKAGNTIYF. In DNA, the CDR3 is TGTGCCAGCGGACCAGCGGGGAGAAAAGCTGGAAACACCATATATTTT.

The chain combines TRBV6-4 with TRBJ2-1, with D maybe TRBD2 (6 bases). CDR3 length equals 18 residues. CDR1 and CDR2 (germline): MRHNA, SNTAGT. V lost 2 bases and J 1 base, leaving 18 bases between the germline ends. The CDR3 bases are TGTGCCAGCAGTGACCAAGGGGCGGAGGGGTTTTCCTACAATGAGCAGTTCTTC. It codes for CASSDQGAEGFSYNEQFF.

The CDR3 DNA follows: TGTGCCAGCAGCCCCGGGGGGGGACTAGCGGATCCCTACGAGCAGTACTTC. Residues: CASSPGGGLADPYEQYF. The chain couples TRBV7-2 to TRBJ2-7, with 11 nucleotides matching TRBD2. This CDR3 contains 17 residues. Germline V gene sequence: CDR1 SGHTA, CDR2 FQGNSA. J lost 2 bases, V lost 5 bases, and 11 bases had no gene match.

The chain carries TRBV29-1 and TRBJ1-4; TRBD1 agrees at 8 bases. Germline assignment: CDR1 SQVTM and CDR2 ANQGSEA. Losses at the gene ends were 7 bases for V and 7 bases for J; bases not matched to a gene: 8. The CDR3 runs to 13 residues. DNA for the CDR3: TGCAGCGGCGGGTATACAGGGGGTGAAAAACTGTTTTTT. It yields the protein CSGGYTGGEKLFF.

The rearrangement uses TRBV2 and TRBJ1-2; 9 bases fit TRBD1. V shed 8 bases and J 6 bases; nucleotides not matched to a gene: 7. This CDR3 region has 13 residues. Germline V CDR1 and CDR2: SNHLY, FYNNEI. CDR3 amino acids: CASGQGKSHGYTF. The DNA for the CDR3 is TGTGCCAGCGGACAGGGGAAATCTCATGGCTACACCTTC.

This sequence joins TRBV19 and TRBJ2-7, with 9 nucleotides matching TRBD1. Germline trimming cut 9 bases from V and 5 bases from J; bases unmatched to any gene: 5. CDR1 and CDR2 from the germline V gene are LNHDA and SQIVND (reference sequence). The CDR3 consists of 12 residues. The CDR3 loop is CASGQGSDEQYF. The CDR3 DNA reads TGTGCCAGCGGACAGGGGAGCGACGAGCAGTACTTC. Complete variable domain (other parts from reference TRBV19 and TRBJ2-7): DGGITQSPKYLFRKEGQNVTLSCEQNLNHDAMYWYRQDPGQGLRLIYYSQIVNDFQKGDIAEGYSVSREKKESFPLTVTSAQKNPTAFYLCASGQGSDEQYFGPGTRLTVT.